The present T cell receptor (beta chain) was sequenced within a study of CD8 T cells in ankylosing spondylitis. Whole-study findings and limits: Clones tied to disease were said to be significantly enriched in matched ankylosing spondylitis synovial fluid. Typical of ankylosing spondylitis blood, it appeared, was a TCR beta motif of roughly eight highly homologous variants. Clones that were linked to disease were CD8+ and were relatively rare in peripheral blood.

This clonotype has only a few counts. The antigen is unknown. Libraries of TCR beta came from quantitative 5'-RACE with molecular barcodes. TCRdb called the 5' RACE reads again in MiXCR, with one record for every CDR3 protein. Here the sample spans roughly 400,000 distinct CDR3 sequences, around 24% being singletons. V lost 3 bases to trimming and J lost 7 bases, with 13 bases between them. Germline CDR1 is SGHTA and CDR2 is FQGTGA. The CDR3 loop spans 13 amino acids. This TCR was sampled from a male donor with ankylosing spondylitis. This chain joins TRBV7-3 and TRBJ2-7; D not certain. Sequencing was done on a sample of blood, either unsorted or a sorted T cell fraction (not recorded which). CDR3 nucleotide sequence: TGTGCCAGCAGCTTCTCCCCCTGGGGAGAGCAGTACTTC. Encoded protein: CASSFSPWGEQYF. The full variable domain, rest sourced from reference TRBV7-3 and TRBJ2-7, is GAGVSQTPSNKVTEKGKYVELRCDPISGHTALYWYRQSLGQGPEFLIYFQGTGAADDSGLPNDRFFAVRPEGSVSTLKIQRTERGDSAVYLCASSFSPWGEQYFGPGTRLTVT.